This T cell receptor beta chain derives from a study of graft-versus-host responses after intestinal transplantation. General study findings and limits: The study found high graft-versus-host to host-versus-graft clonal ratios in allografts of patients with graft-donor T cell macrochimerism.

Comment on this clone: Its cognate antigen is unknown.

Trimming stripped 6 bases from V and 4 bases from J, with 19 bases between. The CDR3 totals 16 residues. CDR1 SGHNT and CDR2 YYREEE come from the germline V gene (reference sequence). Measured with immunoSEQ multiplex PCR; TCRdb has only the in-frame clones, and not every one. Here the sample spans approximately 77,000 clones, 85% to 90% being singletons. The receptor's source is a human donor who received an intestinal transplant. Material: unstimulated CD4+ T cells sorted from spleen or lymph node cells, obtained before intestinal transplant. The chain is built from TRBV5-4 and TRBJ2-2; TRBD2 might be the D (5 bases). CDR3 nucleotide sequence: TGTGCCAGCAACGTTCGGGGTGGAAGTTCCACCGGGGAGCTGTTTTTT. Protein sequence: CASNVRGGSSTGELFF.